This T cell receptor beta chain was sequenced in a study of naive and memory T cell subsets. Study-level findings and limits: Naive repertoires, especially CD8, held a few larger clonotypes, possibly memory cells re-expressing CD45RA.

Concerning this clonotype: Its specificity is unknown.

The beta constant-region primer was an equimolar mix of two oligonucleotides covering TRBC1 and TRBC2. Four rounds of PCR amplified the ligated cDNA using nested alpha and beta constant-region primers plus SP2. The cDNA 3' end received a ligated single-stranded oligonucleotide carrying the SP2 primer and a 12-nucleotide UMI. TCRdb passed the UMI-ligation and nested PCR reads through MiXCR, listing each CDR3 protein once. The repertoire holds roughly 140,000 distinct CDR3 sequences, with about a fifth as singletons. Germline trimming cut 2 bases from V and 4 bases from J; bases unmatched to any gene: 7. Per the germline V gene, CDR1 is SNHLY and CDR2 is FYNNEI. The CDR3 sequence is 15 residues long.

Sequenced sample: naive CD8+ T cells from blood. This sequence joins TRBV2 and TRBJ1-2; 7 bases map to TRBD1. The source of this sequence is a human donor in good health. This chain's CDR3 is CASSENTGEAYGYTF. In DNA form, the CDR3 reads TGTGCCAGCAGTGAAAATACAGGGGAGGCCTATGGCTACACCTTC.